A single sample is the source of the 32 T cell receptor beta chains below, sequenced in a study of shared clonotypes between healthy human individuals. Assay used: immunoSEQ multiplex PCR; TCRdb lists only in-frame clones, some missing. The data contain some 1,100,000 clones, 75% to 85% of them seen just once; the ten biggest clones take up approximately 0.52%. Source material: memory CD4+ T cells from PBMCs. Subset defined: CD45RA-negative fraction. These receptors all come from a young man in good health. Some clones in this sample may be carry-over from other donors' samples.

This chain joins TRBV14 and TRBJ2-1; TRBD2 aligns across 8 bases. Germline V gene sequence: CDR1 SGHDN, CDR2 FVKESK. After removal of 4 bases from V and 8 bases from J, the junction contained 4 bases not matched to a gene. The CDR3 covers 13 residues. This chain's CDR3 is CASSPGLVDEQFF. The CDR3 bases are TGTGCCAGCAGCCCGGGACTAGTCGATGAGCAGTTCTTC.

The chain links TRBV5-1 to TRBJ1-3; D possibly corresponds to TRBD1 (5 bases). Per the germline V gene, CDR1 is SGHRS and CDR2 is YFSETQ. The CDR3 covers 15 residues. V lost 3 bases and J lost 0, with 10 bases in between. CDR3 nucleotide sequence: TGCGCCAGCAGCTGGGACTCGAGCTCTGGAAACACCATATATTTT. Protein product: CASSWDSSSGNTIYF.

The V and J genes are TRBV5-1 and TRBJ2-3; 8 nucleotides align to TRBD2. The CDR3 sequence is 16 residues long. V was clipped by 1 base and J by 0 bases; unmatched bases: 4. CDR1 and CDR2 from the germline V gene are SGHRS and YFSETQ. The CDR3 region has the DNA TGCGCCAGCAGCTTGTTAGCGGGGATTAGCACAGATACGCAGTATTTT. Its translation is CASSLLAGISTDTQYF.

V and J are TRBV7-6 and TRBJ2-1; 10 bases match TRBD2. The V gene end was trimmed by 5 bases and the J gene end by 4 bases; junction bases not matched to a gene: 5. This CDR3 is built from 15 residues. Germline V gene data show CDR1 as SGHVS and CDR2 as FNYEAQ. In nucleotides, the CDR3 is TGTGCCAGCAGCCCAACTAGCGGGATGTACAATGAGCAGTTCTTC. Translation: CASSPTSGMYNEQFF.

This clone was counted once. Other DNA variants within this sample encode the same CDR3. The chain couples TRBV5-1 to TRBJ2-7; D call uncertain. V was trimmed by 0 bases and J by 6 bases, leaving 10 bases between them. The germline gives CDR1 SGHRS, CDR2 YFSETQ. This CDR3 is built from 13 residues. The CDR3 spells CASSLGGFREQYF. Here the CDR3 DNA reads TGCGCCAGCAGCTTGGGTGGGTTCCGCGAGCAGTACTTC.

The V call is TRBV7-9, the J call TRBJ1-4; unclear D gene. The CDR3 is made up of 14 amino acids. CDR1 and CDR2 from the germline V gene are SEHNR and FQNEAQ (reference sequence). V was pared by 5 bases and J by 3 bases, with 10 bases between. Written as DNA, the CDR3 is TGTGCCAGCAGCCAAGCGGGCTCTAATGAAAAACTGTTTTTT. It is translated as CASSQAGSNEKLFF. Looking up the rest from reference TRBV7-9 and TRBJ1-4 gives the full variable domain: DTGVSQNPRHKITKRGQNVTFRCDPISEHNRLYWYRQTLGQGPEFLTYFQNEAQLEKSRLLSDRFSAERPKGSFSTLEIQRTEQGDSAMYLCASSQAGSNEKLFFGSGTQLSVL.

The CDR3 is CASSQLAGGAYEQYF. As DNA, the CDR3 is TGTGCCAGCAGCCAACTAGCGGGCGGCGCCTACGAGCAGTACTTC. The V gene is TRBV14, the J gene TRBJ2-7; 8 bases fit TRBD2. J gave up 2 bases and V 2 bases, and 5 bases lay outside the gene matches. This CDR3 contains 15 residues. Germline loops: CDR1 SGHDN, CDR2 FVKESK.

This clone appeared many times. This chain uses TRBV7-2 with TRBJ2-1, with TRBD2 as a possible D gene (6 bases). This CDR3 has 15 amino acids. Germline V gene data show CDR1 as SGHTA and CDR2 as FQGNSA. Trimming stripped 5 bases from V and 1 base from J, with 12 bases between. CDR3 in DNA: TGTGCCAGCAGCCCTGGGGCGGGATCCTACAATGAGCAGTTCTTC. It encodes CASSPGAGSYNEQFF.

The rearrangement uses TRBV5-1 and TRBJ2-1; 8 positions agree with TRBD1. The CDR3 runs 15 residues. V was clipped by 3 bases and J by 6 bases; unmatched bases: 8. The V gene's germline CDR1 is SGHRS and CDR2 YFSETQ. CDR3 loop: CASSYTWTGSNEQFF. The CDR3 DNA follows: TGCGCCAGCAGCTACACCTGGACAGGGAGCAATGAGCAGTTCTTC. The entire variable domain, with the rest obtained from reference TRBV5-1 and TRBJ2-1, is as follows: KAGVTQTPRYLIKTRGQQVTLSCSPISGHRSVSWYQQTPGQGLQFLFEYFSETQRNKGNFPGRFSGRQFSNSRSEMNVSTLELGDSALYLCASSYTWTGSNEQFFGPGTRLTVL.

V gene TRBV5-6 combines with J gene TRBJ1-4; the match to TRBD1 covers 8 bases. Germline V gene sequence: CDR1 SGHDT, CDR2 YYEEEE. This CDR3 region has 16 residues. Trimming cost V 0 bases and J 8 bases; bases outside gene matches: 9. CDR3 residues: CASSLDWTGSGEKLFF. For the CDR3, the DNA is TGTGCCAGCAGCTTGGACTGGACAGGGTCTGGGGAAAAACTGTTTTTT.

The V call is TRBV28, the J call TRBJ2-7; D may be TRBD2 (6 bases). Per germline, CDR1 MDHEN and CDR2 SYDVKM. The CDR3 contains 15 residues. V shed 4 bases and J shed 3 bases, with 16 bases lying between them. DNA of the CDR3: TGTGCCAGCAGTTCCGCCGGGACTTTAAGCTACGAGCAGTACTTC. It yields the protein CASSSAGTLSYEQYF.

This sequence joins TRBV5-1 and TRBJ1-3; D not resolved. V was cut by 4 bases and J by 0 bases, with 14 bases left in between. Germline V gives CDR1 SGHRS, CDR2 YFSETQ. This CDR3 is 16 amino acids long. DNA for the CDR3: TGCGCCAGCAGCCCGACTACAGCTTACTCTGGAAACACCATATATTTT. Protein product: CASSPTTAYSGNTIYF.

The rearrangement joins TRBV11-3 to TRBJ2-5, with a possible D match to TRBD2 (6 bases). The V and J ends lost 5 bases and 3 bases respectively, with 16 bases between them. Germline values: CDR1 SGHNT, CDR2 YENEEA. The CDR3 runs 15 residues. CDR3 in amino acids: CASSRHGSWEETQYF. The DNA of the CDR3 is TGTGCCAGCAGCCGTCACGGGAGTTGGGAAGAGACCCAGTACTTC.

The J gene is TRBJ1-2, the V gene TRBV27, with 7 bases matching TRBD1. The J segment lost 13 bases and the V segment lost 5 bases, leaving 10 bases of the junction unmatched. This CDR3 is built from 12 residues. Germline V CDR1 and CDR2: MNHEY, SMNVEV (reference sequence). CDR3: CASSTFPGTVTF. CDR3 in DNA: TGTGCCAGCAGTACCTTCCCCGGGACAGTCACCTTC.

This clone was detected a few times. CDR3 sequence: CASSLRKPGGGNQPQHF. CDR3 nucleotide sequence: TGTGCCAGCAGCTTAAGAAAGCCCGGGGGAGGCAATCAGCCCCAGCATTTT. This sequence joins TRBV28 and TRBJ1-5; D is possibly TRBD1 (5 bases). The V end was cut by 6 bases, the J end by 2 bases, with 20 bases between. From germline, CDR1 is MDHEN and CDR2 SYDVKM. This CDR3 region has 17 residues. Full variable domain (remainder filled in from reference TRBV28 and TRBJ1-5): DVKVTQSSRYLVKRTGEKVFLECVQDMDHENMFWYRQDPGLGLRLIYFSYDVKMKEKGDIPEGYSVSREKKERFSLILESASTNQTSMYLCASSLRKPGGGNQPQHFGDGTRLSIL.

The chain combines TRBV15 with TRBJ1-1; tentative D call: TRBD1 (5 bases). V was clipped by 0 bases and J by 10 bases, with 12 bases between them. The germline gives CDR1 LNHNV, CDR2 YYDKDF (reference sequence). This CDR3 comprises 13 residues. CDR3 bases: TGTGCCACCAGCAGAGATATGGGGGTCGGAGCTTTCTTT. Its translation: CATSRDMGVGAFF.

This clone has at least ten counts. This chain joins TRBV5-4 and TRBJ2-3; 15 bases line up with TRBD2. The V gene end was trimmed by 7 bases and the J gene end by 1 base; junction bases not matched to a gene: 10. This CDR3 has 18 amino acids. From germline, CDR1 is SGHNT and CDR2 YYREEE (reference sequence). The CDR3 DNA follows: TGTGCCAGCCGCTCTGGACTAGCGGGAGGGCAGCGCACAGATACGCAGTATTTT. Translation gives CASRSGLAGGQRTDTQYF.

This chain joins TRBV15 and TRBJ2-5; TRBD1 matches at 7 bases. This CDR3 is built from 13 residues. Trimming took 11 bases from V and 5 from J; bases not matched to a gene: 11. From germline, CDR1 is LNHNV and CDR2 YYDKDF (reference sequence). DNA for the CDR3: TGTGCCGCATCCAGGGGGACGCGCGAGACCCAGTACTTC. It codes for CAASRGTRETQYF.

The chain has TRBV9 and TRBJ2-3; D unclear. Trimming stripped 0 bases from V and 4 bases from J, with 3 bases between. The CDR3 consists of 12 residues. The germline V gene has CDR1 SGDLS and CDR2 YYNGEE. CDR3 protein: CASSVGADTQYF. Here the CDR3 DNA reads TGTGCCAGCAGCGTAGGGGCAGATACGCAGTATTTT.

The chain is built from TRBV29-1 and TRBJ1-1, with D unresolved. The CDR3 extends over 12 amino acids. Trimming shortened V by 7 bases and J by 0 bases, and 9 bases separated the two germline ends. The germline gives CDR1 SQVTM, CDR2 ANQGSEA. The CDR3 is CSADILNTEAFF. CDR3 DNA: TGCAGCGCCGATATCCTGAACACTGAAGCTTTCTTT.

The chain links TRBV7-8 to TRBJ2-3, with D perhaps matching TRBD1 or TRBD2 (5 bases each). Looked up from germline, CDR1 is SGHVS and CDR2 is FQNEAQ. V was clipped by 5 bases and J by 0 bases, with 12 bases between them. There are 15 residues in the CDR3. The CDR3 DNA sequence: TGTGCCAGCAGCCACCGGGACCGGAGCACAGATACGCAGTATTTT. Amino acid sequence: CASSHRDRSTDTQYF.

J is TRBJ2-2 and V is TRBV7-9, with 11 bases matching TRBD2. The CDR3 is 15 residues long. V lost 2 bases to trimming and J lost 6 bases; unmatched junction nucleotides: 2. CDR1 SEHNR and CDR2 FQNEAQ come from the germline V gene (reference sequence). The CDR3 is CASSLTSGSPGELFF. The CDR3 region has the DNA TGTGCCAGCAGCTTAACTAGCGGGAGTCCCGGGGAGCTGTTTTTT.

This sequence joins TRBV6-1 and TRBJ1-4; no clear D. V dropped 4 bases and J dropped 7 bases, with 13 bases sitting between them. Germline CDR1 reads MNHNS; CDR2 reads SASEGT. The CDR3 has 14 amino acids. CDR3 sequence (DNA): TGTGCCAGCAGTGTATCTCGGTTGGTTGAAAAACTGTTTTTT. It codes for CASSVSRLVEKLFF.

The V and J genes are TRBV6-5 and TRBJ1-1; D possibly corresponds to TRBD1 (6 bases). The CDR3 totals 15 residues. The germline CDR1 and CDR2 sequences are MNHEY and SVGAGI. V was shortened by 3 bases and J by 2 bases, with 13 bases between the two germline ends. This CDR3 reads CASSYRGAGNTEAFF. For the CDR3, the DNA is TGTGCCAGCAGTTATCGGGGGGCTGGTAACACTGAAGCTTTCTTT.

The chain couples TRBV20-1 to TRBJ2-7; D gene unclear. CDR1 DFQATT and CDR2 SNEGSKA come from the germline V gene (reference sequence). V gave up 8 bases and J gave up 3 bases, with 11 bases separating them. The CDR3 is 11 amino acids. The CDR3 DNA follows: TGCAGTATAAGAGAGAGCTACGAGCAGTACTTC. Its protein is CSIRESYEQYF.

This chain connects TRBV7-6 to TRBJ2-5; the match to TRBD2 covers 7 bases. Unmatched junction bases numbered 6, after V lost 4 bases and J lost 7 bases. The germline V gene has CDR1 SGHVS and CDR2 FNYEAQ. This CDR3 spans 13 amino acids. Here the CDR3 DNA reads TGTGCCAGCAGCTCTAGCGGCGCGGGGACCCAGTACTTC. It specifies CASSSSGAGTQYF.

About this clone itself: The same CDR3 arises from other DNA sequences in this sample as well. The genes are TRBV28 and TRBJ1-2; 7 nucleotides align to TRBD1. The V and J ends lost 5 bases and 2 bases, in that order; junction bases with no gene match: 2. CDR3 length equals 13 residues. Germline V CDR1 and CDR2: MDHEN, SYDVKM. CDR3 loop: CASSLTGNYGYTF. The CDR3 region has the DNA TGTGCCAGCAGTCTGACAGGGAACTATGGCTACACCTTC.

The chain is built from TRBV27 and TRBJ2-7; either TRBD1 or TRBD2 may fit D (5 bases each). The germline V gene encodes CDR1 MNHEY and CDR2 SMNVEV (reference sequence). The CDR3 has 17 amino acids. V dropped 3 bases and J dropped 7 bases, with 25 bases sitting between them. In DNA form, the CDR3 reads TGTGCCAGCAGTTTGATCACCGGGACCCTAAACCCCCGAGAGCAGTACTTC. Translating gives CASSLITGTLNPREQYF.

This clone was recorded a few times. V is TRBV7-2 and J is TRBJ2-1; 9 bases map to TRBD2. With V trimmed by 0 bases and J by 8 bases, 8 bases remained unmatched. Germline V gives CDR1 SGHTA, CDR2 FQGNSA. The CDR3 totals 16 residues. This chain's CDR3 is CASSLAAGGRADEQFF. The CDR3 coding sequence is TGTGCCAGCAGCTTAGCGGCGGGAGGGCGGGCAGATGAGCAGTTCTTC. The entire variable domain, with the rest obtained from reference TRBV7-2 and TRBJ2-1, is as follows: GAGVSQSPSNKVTEKGKDVELRCDPISGHTALYWYRQSLGQGLEFLIYFQGNSAPDKSGLPSDRFSAERTGGSVSTLTIQRTQQEDSAVYLCASSLAAGGRADEQFFGPGTRLTVL.

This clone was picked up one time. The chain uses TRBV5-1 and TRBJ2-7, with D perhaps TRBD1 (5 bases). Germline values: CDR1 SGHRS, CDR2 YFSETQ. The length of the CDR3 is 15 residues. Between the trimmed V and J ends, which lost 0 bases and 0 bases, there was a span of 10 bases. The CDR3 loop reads CASSLGPTDSYEQYF. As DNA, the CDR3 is TGCGCCAGCAGCTTGGGACCGACAGACTCCTACGAGCAGTACTTC. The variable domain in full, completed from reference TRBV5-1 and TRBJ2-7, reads KAGVTQTPRYLIKTRGQQVTLSCSPISGHRSVSWYQQTPGQGLQFLFEYFSETQRNKGNFPGRFSGRQFSNSRSEMNVSTLELGDSALYLCASSLGPTDSYEQYFGPGTRLTVT.

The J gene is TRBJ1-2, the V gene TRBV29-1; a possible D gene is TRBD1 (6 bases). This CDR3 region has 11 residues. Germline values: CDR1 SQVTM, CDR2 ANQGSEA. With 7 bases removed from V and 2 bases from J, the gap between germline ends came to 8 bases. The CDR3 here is CSGQANYGYTF. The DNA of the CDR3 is TGCAGCGGACAGGCGAACTATGGCTACACCTTC.

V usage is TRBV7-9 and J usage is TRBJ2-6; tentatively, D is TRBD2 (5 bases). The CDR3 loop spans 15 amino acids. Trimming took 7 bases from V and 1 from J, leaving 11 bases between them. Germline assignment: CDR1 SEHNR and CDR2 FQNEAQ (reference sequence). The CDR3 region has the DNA TGTGCCAGCATCCCGACGGGGTCTGGGGCCAACGTCCTGACTTTC. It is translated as CASIPTGSGANVLTF. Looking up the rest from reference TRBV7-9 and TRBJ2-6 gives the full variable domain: DTGVSQNPRHKITKRGQNVTFRCDPISEHNRLYWYRQTLGQGPEFLTYFQNEAQLEKSRLLSDRFSAERPKGSFSTLEIQRTEQGDSAMYLCASIPTGSGANVLTFGAGSRLTVL.